The source of this TCR beta chain is a study of neurological immune-mediated disorders. The cDNA came from 5'RACE with 10-nucleotide random UMIs. MiXCR, applied by TCRdb to the 5' RACE reads, yields one record per CDR3 protein. Of about 38,000 distinct CDR3 sequences in the sample, approximately 10% were seen once. Time point denoted: technical triplicate 1. Libraries used 2 million unsorted PBMCs kept frozen in RNAlater. This clonotype was detected many times. The germline V gene has CDR1 LGHNA and CDR2 YSLEER. The CDR3 spans 15 residues. Trimming removed 0 bases from V and 2 bases from J, with 7 bases in between.

The TCR was taken from a man aged 55 to 70 with HTLV-1-associated myelopathy (HAM/TSP). The chain uses TRBV4-3 and TRBJ1-4; D is unclear. Sequenced material: PBMCs. This chain's CDR3 is CASSQDRTTNEKLFF. Here the CDR3 DNA reads TGCGCCAGCAGCCAAGACAGGACCACTAATGAAAAACTGTTTTTT.